This record looks at one T cell receptor beta chain sequence and its context. What it binds is unknown. This specimen comes from a study of T cell clones after liver transplantation. The overall study: As an antigen-independent comparator, third-party-reactive TCRbeta sequences came from pre-transplant mixed lymphocyte reactions. The study's findings and limits: These preliminary findings come from unstandardized post-transplant sampling times. Graft donor-reactive T cells may have migrated into the graft rather than being deleted.

The data were produced by immunoSEQ multiplex PCR, yet TCRdb's version contains in-frame clones alone and is incomplete. In the table there are fewer than 70,000 clones, 71% of which are singletons. CDR1 is SGHKS, CDR2 YYEKEE, per germline (reference sequence). The trim removed 5 bases at V and 5 bases at J, leaving 8 bases unmatched. The CDR3 is 14 amino acids. The source of this sequence is a human donor who received a liver transplant. The chain is built from TRBV5-5 and TRBJ1-1; 8 positions agree with TRBD1. This material consisted of CD4+ T cells from blood, taken before liver transplant. CDR3 amino acids: CASRLDRALTEAFF. The DNA of the CDR3 is TGTGCCAGCAGACTGGACAGGGCGTTAACTGAAGCTTTCTTT.